This TCR beta chain was identified during a study of post-analysis software for immune sequencing data. Findings and limits, study-wide: Comparison of patients with controls showed a handful of TRBV segments more frequent in patients, TRBV5-6, TRBV5-1 and TRBV20-1 among them. Normalized Chao1 diversity was significantly lower in multiple sclerosis patients than in controls.

Every TCR beta cDNA library bore unique molecular identifiers. In TCRdb, the PCR reads were re-called with MiXCR into one record per CDR3 protein. Here the sample spans 350,000 to 450,000 distinct CDR3 sequences, 35% to 45% being singletons. V gave up 4 bases and J gave up 2 bases, with 7 bases separating them. From germline, CDR1 is MNHEY and CDR2 SVGAGI. The CDR3 has 13 residues. In the case of this clonotype: Its antigen is currently unknown.

Sequenced input: blood. The chain employs TRBV6-5 and TRBJ2-3; no reliable D call. The TCR was taken from a girl aged 2-10 years with multiple sclerosis. The CDR3 DNA follows: TGTGCCAGCAGTTCTTGGGCCACAGATACGCAGTATTTT. The encoded protein is CASSSWATDTQYF.